The clone carrying this T cell receptor (beta chain) was detected only a few times. This entry belongs to a study of blood T cell repertoires in COVID-19. Authors' data handling: Estimates of nucleated cell counts were drawn from the amplification of reference gene primers. Clones were sequenced by immunoSEQ multiplex PCR, and TCRdb holds only the in-frame ones, with some missing. That table gives V, J and clone size, and the DNA gave D and trimming. The sample has roughly 400,000 clones, approximately 89% seen once. Categorization into cohorts depended on clinical history that participants reported. Before being deemed recovered, Cohort 3 donors had two negative PCRs, clearance, or symptom resolution. V lost 1 base to trimming and J lost 3 bases; unmatched junction nucleotides: 2. From germline, CDR1 is SGHRS and CDR2 YFSETQ. This CDR3 has 14 residues.

Sample: PBMCs or T cells enriched from blood (not recorded which). The chain combines TRBV5-1 with TRBJ2-7, with 9 bases aligning to TRBD1. The receptor's source is a young woman who had recovered from COVID-19. The chain's CDR3 is CASSLRTGVYEQYF. The CDR3 nucleotides read TGCGCCAGCAGCTTGAGGACAGGGGTCTACGAGCAGTACTTC.